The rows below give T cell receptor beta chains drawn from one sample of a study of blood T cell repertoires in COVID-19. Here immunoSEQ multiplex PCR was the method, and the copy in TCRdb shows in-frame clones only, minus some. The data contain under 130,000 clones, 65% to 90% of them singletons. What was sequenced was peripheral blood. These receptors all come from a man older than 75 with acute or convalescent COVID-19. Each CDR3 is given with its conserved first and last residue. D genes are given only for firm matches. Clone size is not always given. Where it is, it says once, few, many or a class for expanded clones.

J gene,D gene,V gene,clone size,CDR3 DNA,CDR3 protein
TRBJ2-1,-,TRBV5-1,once,TGCGCCAGCAGCTTCTATGAGGGGGTCTACAATGAGCAGTTCTTC,CASSFYEGVYNEQFF
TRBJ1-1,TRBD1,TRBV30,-,TGTGCCTGGAGTAGACAGGGGGCAGGTGAAGCTTTCTTT,CAWSRQGAGEAFF
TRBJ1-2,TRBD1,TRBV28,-,TGTGCCAGCCACGGGACAGGGGGGCCCCTCTATGGCTACACCTTC,CASHGTGGPLYGYTF
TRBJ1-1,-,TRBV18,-,TGTGCCAGCTCACTAACAGGCGTCACTGAAGCTTTCTTT,CASSLTGVTEAFF
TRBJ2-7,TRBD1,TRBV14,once,TGTGCCAGCAGCCAACGACAGGGGGCCGTCGAGCAGTACTTC,CASSQRQGAVEQYF
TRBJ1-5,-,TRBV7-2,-,TGTGCCAGCAGCTTAGCCGGAGATCAGCCCCAGCATTTT,CASSLAGDQPQHF
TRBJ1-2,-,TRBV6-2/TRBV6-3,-,TGTGCCAGCAGTTACACCGGGATACCCAAGGGCTACACCTTC,CASSYTGIPKGYTF
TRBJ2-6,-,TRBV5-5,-,TGTGCCAGCAGCCCCATGGGGGCCAACGTCCTGACTTTC,CASSPMGANVLTF
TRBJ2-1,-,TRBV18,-,TGTGCCAGCTCACCGGTCGGAGCCTCCTACAATGAGCAGTTCTTC,CASSPVGASYNEQFF
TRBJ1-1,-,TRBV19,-,TGTGCCAGTAGCTCCGGCGGTTCGTACACTGAAGCTTTCTTT,CASSSGGSYTEAFF
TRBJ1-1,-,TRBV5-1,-,TGCGCCAGCAGCTTTCAGACAGCCAACACTGAAGCTTTCTTT,CASSFQTANTEAFF
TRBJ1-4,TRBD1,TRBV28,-,TGTGCCAGCAGTCTTTACGGGACAGGGACTAATGAAAAACTGTTTTTT,CASSLYGTGTNEKLFF
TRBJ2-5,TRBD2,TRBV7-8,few,TGTGCCAGCAGCTCCAAAAACCTCCCAGCGGGAGAGGGCCCCGGGACCCAGTACTTC,CASSSKNLPAGEGPGTQYF
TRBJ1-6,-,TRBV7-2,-,TGTGCCAGCAGCTTGGTCGAGAATTCACCCCTCCACTTT,CASSLVENSPLHF